What follows are 11 T cell receptor beta chains derived from one specimen sequenced in a study of human T cells and chemical hapten exposure. Time point indicated: patch test 2, 6 weeks after DPC sensitization. Treatment denoted: therapeutic diphenylcyclopropenone sensitization with weekly scalp DPC. From the RACE reads, TCRdb called clonotypes with MiXCR, one entry per CDR3 protein. The sample consists of about 54,000 distinct CDR3 sequences, 8.5% to 10% of them appearing once. This sample comprised whole blood, obtained in connection with sensitization to the hapten diphenylcyclopropenone (DPC). These receptors all stem from a woman aged 45-60 years with alopecia areata. Some clones in this sample may be carry-over from other donors' samples.

This clonotype was picked up a small number of times. The CDR3 region is CASSLWAGGASQPQHF. The CDR3 DNA sequence: TGTGCCAGCAGCTTGTGGGCGGGAGGGGCGAGTCAGCCCCAGCATTTT. The chain employs TRBV5-6 and TRBJ1-5; D perhaps matches TRBD1 (5 bases). V was trimmed by 1 base and J by 6 bases, leaving 17 bases between them. The CDR3 has 16 residues. Germline V gives CDR1 SGHDT, CDR2 YYEEEE.

This clonotype was recorded many times. The chain carries TRBV28 and TRBJ2-7; D might be TRBD2 (6 bases). Trimming took off 4 bases at V and 3 bases at J, with 7 bases between the two ends. CDR1 and CDR2 from the germline V gene are MDHEN and SYDVKM. The CDR3 is 12 amino acids. Written as DNA, the CDR3 is TGTGCCAGCAGTTCCGGGGGCTACGAGCAGTACTTC. It encodes CASSSGGYEQYF.

This clonotype came up many times. The chain carries TRBV11-2 and TRBJ2-7, with D possibly being TRBD1 or TRBD2 (6 bases each). Germline CDR1 SGHAT, CDR2 FQNNGV. The CDR3 consists of 14 residues. Trimming took off 5 bases at V and 2 bases at J, with 13 bases between the two ends. This CDR3 is CASSPGARTYEQYF. The DNA for the CDR3 is TGTGCCAGCAGCCCGGGGGCGAGGACCTACGAGCAGTACTTC.

The sample holds many counts of this clonotype. The rearrangement links TRBV11-2 to TRBJ1-2, with a possible D match to TRBD1 (5 bases). The V end lost 4 bases, the J end lost 0 bases, and 12 bases lay between the germline ends. Germline V lookup: CDR1 SGHAT, CDR2 FQNNGV. The CDR3 runs to 15 residues. The CDR3 here is CASSYWTSSNYGYTF. The CDR3 nucleotides read TGTGCCAGCAGCTACTGGACATCCTCTAACTATGGCTACACCTTC.

This clonotype was picked up many times. The CDR3 nucleotides are TGTGCCAGCAGCCGGAATAATGAGCAGTTCTTC. This codes for CASSRNNEQFF. V is TRBV12-3 or TRBV12-4 and J is TRBJ2-1; D is unresolved. Trimming took off 6 bases at V and 7 bases at J, with 7 bases between the two ends. The CDR3 length is 11 residues.

This clonotype was detected ten times or more. This chain connects TRBV19 to TRBJ2-2; no definite D call. V was clipped by 6 bases and J by 6 bases, with 8 bases between them. The CDR3 loop spans 12 amino acids. Germline CDR1 LNHDA, CDR2 SQIVND (reference sequence). CDR3 coding DNA: TGTGCCAGTAGCCCTACAGCCGGGGAGCTGTTTTTT. Protein sequence: CASSPTAGELFF.

The chain couples TRBV29-1 to TRBJ2-3, with 8 bases that match TRBD1. V dropped 6 bases and J dropped 2; count of bases not matched to a gene: 7. Looked up from germline, CDR1 is SQVTM and CDR2 is ANQGSEA. There are 14 residues in the CDR3. The CDR3 loop is CSVFQDRATDTQYF. Written as DNA, the CDR3 is TGCAGCGTCTTCCAGGACAGGGCCACAGATACGCAGTATTTT.

This clonotype has at least ten counts. The V call is TRBV18, the J call TRBJ1-3; no firm D call. Trimming took off 3 bases at V and 0 bases at J, with 9 bases between the two ends. Germline V gene sequence: CDR1 KGHSH, CDR2 LQKENI. CDR3 length: 15 residues. Here the CDR3 DNA reads TGTGCCAGCTCACCCGAGTCCGTCTCTGGAAACACCATATATTTT. Translated: CASSPESVSGNTIYF.

This clonotype was picked up many times. The J gene is TRBJ1-2, the V gene TRBV11-2, with D possibly being TRBD1 (5 bases). Germline CDR1 is SGHAT and CDR2 is FQNNGV. V was clipped by 4 bases and J by 0 bases, with 18 bases between them. The CDR3 totals 17 residues. The CDR3 spells CASSSTLGQGANYGYTF. The CDR3 DNA is TGTGCCAGCAGCTCCACCCTGGGGCAGGGAGCTAACTATGGCTACACCTTC. Full variable domain (missing parts from reference TRBV11-2 and TRBJ1-2): EAGVAQSPRYKIIEKRQSVAFWCNPISGHATLYWYQQILGQGPKLLIQFQNNGVVDDSQLPKDRFSAERLKGVDSTLKIQPAKLEDSAVYLCASSSTLGQGANYGYTFGSGTRLTVV.

This clonotype has just a few counts. The CDR3 spells CASSQEGQSTPEAFF. CDR3 nucleotides: TGTGCCAGCAGCCAAGAAGGGCAGTCGACCCCTGAAGCTTTCTTT. The rearrangement joins TRBV4-2 to TRBJ1-1; D is uncertain. Trimming stripped 0 bases from V and 6 bases from J, with 14 bases between. This CDR3 spans 15 amino acids. The germline V gene encodes CDR1 LGHNA and CDR2 YNFKEQ.

This clonotype showed up just a few times. This chain uses TRBV6-5 with TRBJ2-3, with D tentatively TRBD1 or TRBD2 (6 bases each). V lost 8 bases and J 3 bases, leaving 15 bases between the germline ends. CDR1 and CDR2 (germline): MNHEY, SVGAGI. The CDR3 is 14 amino acids. CDR3 nucleotide sequence: TGTGCCAGCGGAAGGGGGGCTAAGACAGATACGCAGTATTTT. It yields the protein CASGRGAKTDTQYF.